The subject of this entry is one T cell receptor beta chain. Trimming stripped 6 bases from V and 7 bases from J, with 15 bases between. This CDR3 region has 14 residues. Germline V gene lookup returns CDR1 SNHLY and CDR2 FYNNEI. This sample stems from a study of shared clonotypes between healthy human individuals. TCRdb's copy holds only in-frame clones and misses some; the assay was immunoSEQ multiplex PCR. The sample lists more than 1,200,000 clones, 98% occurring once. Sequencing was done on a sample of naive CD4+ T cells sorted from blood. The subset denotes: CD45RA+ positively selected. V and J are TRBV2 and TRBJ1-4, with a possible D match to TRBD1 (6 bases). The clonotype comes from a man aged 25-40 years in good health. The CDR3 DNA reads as TGTGCCAGCAGGCGGTGGGGGGCAATTGAAAAACTGTTTTTT. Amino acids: CASRRWGAIEKLFF. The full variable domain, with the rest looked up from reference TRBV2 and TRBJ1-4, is EPEVTQTPSHQVTQMGQEVILRCVPISNHLYFYWYRQILGQKVEFLVSFYNNEISEKSEIFDDQFSVERPDGSNFTLKIRSTKLEDSAMYFCASRRWGAIEKLFFGSGTQLSVL.